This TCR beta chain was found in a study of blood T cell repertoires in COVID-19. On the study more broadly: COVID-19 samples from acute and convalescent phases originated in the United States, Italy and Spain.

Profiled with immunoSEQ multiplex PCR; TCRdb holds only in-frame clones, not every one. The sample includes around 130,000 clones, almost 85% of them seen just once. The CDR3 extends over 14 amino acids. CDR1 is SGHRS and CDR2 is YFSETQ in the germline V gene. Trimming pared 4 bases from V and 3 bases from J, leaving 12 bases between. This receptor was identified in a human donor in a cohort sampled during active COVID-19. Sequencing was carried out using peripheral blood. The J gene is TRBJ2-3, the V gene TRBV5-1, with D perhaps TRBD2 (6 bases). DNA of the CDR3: TGCGCCAGCAGCCCCACTGGGGGGACAGATACGCAGTATTTT. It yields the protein CASSPTGGTDTQYF.